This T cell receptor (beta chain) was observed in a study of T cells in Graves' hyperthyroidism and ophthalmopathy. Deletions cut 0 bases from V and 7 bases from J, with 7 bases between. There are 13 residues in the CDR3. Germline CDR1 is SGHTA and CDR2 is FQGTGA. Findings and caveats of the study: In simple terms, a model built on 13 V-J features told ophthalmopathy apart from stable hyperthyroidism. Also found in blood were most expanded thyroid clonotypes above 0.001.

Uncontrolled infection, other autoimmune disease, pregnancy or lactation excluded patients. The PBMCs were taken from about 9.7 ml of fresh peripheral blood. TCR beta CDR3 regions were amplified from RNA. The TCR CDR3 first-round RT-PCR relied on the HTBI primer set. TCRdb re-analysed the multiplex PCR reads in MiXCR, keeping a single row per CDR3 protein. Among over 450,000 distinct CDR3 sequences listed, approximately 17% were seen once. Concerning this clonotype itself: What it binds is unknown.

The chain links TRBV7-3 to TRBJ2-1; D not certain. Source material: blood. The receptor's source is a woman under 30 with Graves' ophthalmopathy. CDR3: CASSLTYGNEQFF. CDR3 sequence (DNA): TGTGCCAGCAGCTTAACGTACGGGAATGAGCAGTTCTTC.